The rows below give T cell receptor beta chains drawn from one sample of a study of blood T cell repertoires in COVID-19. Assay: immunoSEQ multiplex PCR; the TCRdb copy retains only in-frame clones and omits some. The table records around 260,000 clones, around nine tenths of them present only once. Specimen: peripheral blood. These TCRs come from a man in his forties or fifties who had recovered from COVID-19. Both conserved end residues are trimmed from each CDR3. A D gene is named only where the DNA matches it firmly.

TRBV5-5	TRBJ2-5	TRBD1	ASSSTGGSKETQY
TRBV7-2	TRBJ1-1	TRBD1	ASSWDRANTEAF
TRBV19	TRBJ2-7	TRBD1	ASSRTGLYEQY
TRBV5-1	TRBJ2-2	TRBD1	ASSPTPGQYAGELF
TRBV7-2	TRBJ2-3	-	ASSSLDTQY
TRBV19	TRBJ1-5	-	ASTRRGGSNQPQH
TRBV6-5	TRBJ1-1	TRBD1	ASSRDRGTEAF
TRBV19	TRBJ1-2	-	ASSRPDIIEGYT
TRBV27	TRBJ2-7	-	ASSKTSGRVRDYEQY
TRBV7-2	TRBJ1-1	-	ASSYRVGSTEAF
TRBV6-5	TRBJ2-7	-	ASSRTLFEQY
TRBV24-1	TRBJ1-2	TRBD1	ATSTTGGYGYT
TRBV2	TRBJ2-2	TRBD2	AREKRGAPTGELF
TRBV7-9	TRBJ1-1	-	ASRPGEHRNTEAF
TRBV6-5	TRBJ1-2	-	ASSYTPDSRSGYT
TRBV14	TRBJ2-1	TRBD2	ASKPFGLAGPNEQF
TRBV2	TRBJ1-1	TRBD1	ASRRTGDLNTEAF
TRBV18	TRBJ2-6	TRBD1	ASSPGQGVPGANVLT
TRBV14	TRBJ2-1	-	ASSQGGRGTDEQF
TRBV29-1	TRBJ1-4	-	SARRAGEKLF
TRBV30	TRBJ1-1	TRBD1	AWTGGGTEAF
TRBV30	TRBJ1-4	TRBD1	AWSDGQGPNEKLF
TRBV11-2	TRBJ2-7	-	ASSTPTGAYEQY
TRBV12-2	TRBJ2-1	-	ASRQKPGGAYNEQF